These 30 T cell receptor beta chains were sequenced from one sample in a study of human T cells and chemical hapten exposure. MiXCR, run by TCRdb on the RACE reads, gives a single entry per CDR3 protein. The sample lists 280,000 or so distinct CDR3 sequences, roughly 7.4% occurring once. This sample's time point: pre-sensitization, week 0. The treatment: therapeutic diphenylcyclopropenone sensitization with weekly scalp DPC. Here the sequenced sample was whole blood, taken in connection with sensitization to the hapten diphenylcyclopropenone (DPC). These receptors were obtained from a man between 18 and 35 years old with alopecia areata. Some clones in this sample may be carry-over from other donors' samples.

This clonotype has only a few counts. The rearrangement joins TRBV7-8 to TRBJ2-7, with TRBD1 matching 9 bases. The CDR3 has 15 amino acids. Germline V gene sequence: CDR1 SGHVS, CDR2 FQNEAQ. V lost 5 bases to trimming and J lost 3 bases; unmatched junction nucleotides: 8. CDR3 coding DNA: TGTGCCAGCAGCCCACACAGGGGGCTAATCTACGAGCAGTACTTC. Amino acids: CASSPHRGLIYEQYF.

This clonotype was picked up many times. The gene calls are TRBV4-3 and TRBJ1-5; D perhaps matches TRBD1 (6 bases). The ends were cut back, 1 base at V and 7 bases at J, with 11 bases in the middle. CDR3 length: 14 amino acids. Germline V gene lookup returns CDR1 LGHNA and CDR2 YSLEER. The CDR3: CASSQGQAEQPQHF. CDR3 nucleotide sequence: TGCGCCAGCAGCCAAGGACAGGCGGAACAGCCCCAGCATTTT.

The rearrangement links TRBV4-3 to TRBJ2-5, with a tentative D call TRBD2 (6 bases). Germline CDR1 is LGHNA and CDR2 is YSLEER. This CDR3 has 15 amino acids. Trimming took off 4 bases at V and 2 bases at J, with 14 bases between the two ends. CDR3 amino acids: CASSRGQGGQETQYF. The CDR3 DNA reads as TGCGCCAGCAGCCGTGGGCAGGGAGGACAAGAGACCCAGTACTTC.

This chain connects TRBV7-2 to TRBJ1-4; 7 bases line up with TRBD1. Germline CDR1 and CDR2: SGHTA and FQGNSA. CDR3 length: 14 amino acids. The junction had 11 bases not matched to a gene; V was cut back by 1 base and J by 15 bases. CDR3 residues: CASSLGGRGYFLFF. DNA for the CDR3: TGTGCCAGCAGCTTAGGCGGCAGGGGGTATTTCTTGTTTTTT.

In its sample, this clonotype was seen a few times. The chain combines TRBV20-1 with TRBJ2-6; tentatively, D is TRBD1 (6 bases). The V gene's germline CDR1 is DFQATT and CDR2 SNEGSKA (reference sequence). CDR3 length: 14 amino acids. Deletions cut 3 bases from V and 4 bases from J, with 10 bases between. The CDR3 sequence: CSARGAQGANVLTF. In DNA form, the CDR3 reads TGCAGTGCTAGGGGGGCGCAGGGGGCCAACGTCCTGACTTTC.

This clonotype was seen ten or more times. V is TRBV5-1 and J is TRBJ2-7; 7 bases agree with TRBD1. V lost 0 bases to trimming and J lost 5 bases; unmatched junction nucleotides: 5. Germline V lookup: CDR1 SGHRS, CDR2 YFSETQ. This CDR3 is 14 amino acids long. CDR3 sequence: CASSLAPGTDEQYF. Here the CDR3 DNA reads TGCGCCAGCAGCTTGGCCCCCGGGACAGACGAGCAGTACTTC.

This clonotype occurred a few times. The chain combines TRBV4-1 with TRBJ2-7; TRBD1 or TRBD2 may be the D gene (5 bases each). CDR3 size: 16 residues. Germline V gene sequence: CDR1 MGHRA, CDR2 YSYEKL. V was trimmed by 4 bases and J by 3 bases, leaving 19 bases between them. CDR3 sequence reads: CASSPKAGTVFYEQYF. In nucleotides, the CDR3 is TGCGCCAGCAGCCCAAAGGCCGGGACGGTCTTCTACGAGCAGTACTTC.

About this clonotype: A read error may explain this, as a much larger clone is one base away. CDR3 residues: CACSFDRVYNEQFF. CDR3 nucleotides: TGTGCCTGCAGCTTTGACAGGGTTTACAATGAGCAGTTCTTC. This chain joins TRBV7-2 and TRBJ2-1; 7 positions agree with TRBD1. This CDR3 region has 14 residues. The germline V gene has CDR1 SGHTA and CDR2 FQGNSA.

At least ten counts were recorded for this clonotype. The chain links TRBV7-3 to TRBJ2-2; 13 bases match TRBD2. V shed 5 bases, J shed 5 bases, and the junction held 8 bases outside the gene matches. This CDR3 is 17 amino acids long. Germline values: CDR1 SGHTA, CDR2 FQGTGA. CDR3 bases: TGTGCCAGCAGCCCGATAGCGGGACTAGCGGGAACCGGGGAGCTGTTTTTT. The encoded protein is CASSPIAGLAGTGELFF.

This clonotype has only a few counts. CDR3 DNA sequence: TGTGCCACCAGAAGGAGTACAGGGGGGAAGACCCAGTACTTC. Protein: CATRRSTGGKTQYF. The chain joins TRBV6-2 or TRBV6-3 to TRBJ2-5, with TRBD1 matching 8 bases. The CDR3 has 14 amino acids. V shed 10 bases and J 6 bases; nucleotides not matched to a gene: 13. The V gene's germline CDR1 is MNHEY and CDR2 SVGEGT.

CDR3 in DNA: TGTGCCAGCAACCGTCGACAGGGGAGCTCCTACAATGAGCAGTTCTTC. It codes for CASNRRQGSSYNEQFF. This chain links TRBV12-3 or TRBV12-4 with TRBJ2-1, with TRBD1 matching 8 bases. Trimming at V came to 7 bases and at J to 0 bases, leaving 8 bases not matched to a gene. The CDR3 has 16 residues.

This chain uses TRBV5-1 with TRBJ2-5; D remains ambiguous. CDR3 length: 13 amino acids. Trimming pared 2 bases from V and 2 bases from J, leaving 7 bases between. CDR1 and CDR2 (germline): SGHRS, YFSETQ. This chain's CDR3 is CASSFTAQETQYF. The DNA of the CDR3 is TGCGCCAGCAGCTTCACAGCTCAAGAGACCCAGTACTTC.

This clonotype was found a few times. The V and J genes are TRBV5-1 and TRBJ1-1; D uncertain. Germline CDR1 reads SGHRS; CDR2 reads YFSETQ. Trimming stripped 6 bases from V and 4 bases from J, with 13 bases between. This CDR3 spans 13 amino acids. The CDR3 sequence is CASKNPGSTEAFF. CDR3 in DNA: TGCGCCAGCAAAAACCCTGGGAGCACTGAAGCTTTCTTT.

The DNA of the CDR3 is TGTGCCAGCTCACCGGCTGGAACCACTGAAGCTTTCTTT. The encoded protein is CASSPAGTTEAFF. V is TRBV18 and J is TRBJ1-1, with no clear D. CDR3 length: 13 residues. The V end was cut by 3 bases, the J end by 4 bases, with 9 bases between. Germline assignment: CDR1 KGHSH and CDR2 LQKENI.

This clonotype was found many times. The chain recombines TRBV12-5 with TRBJ1-1; no reliable D call. Trimming pared 5 bases from V and 5 bases from J, leaving 18 bases between. There are 15 residues in the CDR3. The germline V gene has CDR1 LGHNT and CDR2 FRNRAP. The DNA of the CDR3 is TGTGCTAGTGGTCCCCCAACGGCAACATTGACTGAAGCTTTCTTT. Translating it yields CASGPPTATLTEAFF. Complete variable domain (other parts from reference TRBV12-5 and TRBJ1-1): DARVTQTPRHKVTEMGQEVTMRCQPILGHNTVFWYRQTMMQGLELLAYFRNRAPLDDSGMPKDRFSAEMPDATLATLKIQPSEPRDSAVYFCASGPPTATLTEAFFGQGTRLTVV.

This sequence joins TRBV4-3 and TRBJ1-5; D is uncertain. The CDR3 is made up of 15 amino acids. With 5 bases removed from V and 0 bases from J, the gap between germline ends came to 11 bases. Germline CDR1 is LGHNA and CDR2 is YSLEER. In DNA, the CDR3 is TGCGCCAGCAGCGTAACCGCGGATAGCAATCAGCCCCAGCATTTT. As protein: CASSVTADSNQPQHF.

This clonotype was counted only a few times. The chain recombines TRBV7-6 with TRBJ2-7; 7 bases are a match to TRBD2. The CDR3 covers 15 residues. The germline V gene has CDR1 SGHVS and CDR2 FNYEAQ. With V trimmed by 0 bases and J by 7 bases, 9 bases remained unmatched. CDR3 in amino acids: CASSLARGGRREQYF. CDR3 sequence (DNA): TGTGCCAGCAGCTTAGCTCGCGGGGGTCGCAGGGAGCAGTACTTC.

J is TRBJ2-1 and V is TRBV7-3; D is ambiguous. Trimming took off 4 bases at V and 1 base at J, with 11 bases between the two ends. The CDR3 loop spans 15 amino acids. Germline CDR1 and CDR2: SGHTA and FQGTGA. CDR3 in DNA: TGTGCCAGCAGCTCCCACGACGGTTCCTACAATGAGCAGTTCTTC. Encoded protein: CASSSHDGSYNEQFF.

This chain links TRBV20-1 with TRBJ1-4; perhaps TRBD1 as D (6 bases). The V end was cut by 6 bases, the J end by 7 bases, with 15 bases between. The CDR3 length is 13 residues. From germline, CDR1 is DFQATT and CDR2 SNEGSKA (reference sequence). CDR3 sequence: CSAAGASFEKLFF. The CDR3 DNA reads as TGCAGTGCAGCAGGGGCATCTTTTGAAAAACTGTTTTTT.

The gene calls are TRBV9 and TRBJ1-2, with D perhaps TRBD1 (5 bases). CDR1 is SGDLS, CDR2 YYNGEE, per germline. This CDR3 is built from 13 residues. V was shortened by 4 bases and J by 7 bases, with 14 bases between the two germline ends. CDR3 loop: CASSPTPGAGYTF. The CDR3 bases are TGTGCCAGCAGCCCCACTCCCGGGGCTGGCTACACCTTC. Looking up the rest from reference TRBV9 and TRBJ1-2 gives the full variable domain: DSGVTQTPKHLITATGQRVTLRCSPRSGDLSVYWYQQSLDQGLQFLIQYYNGEERAKGNILERFSAQQFPDLHSELNLSSLELGDSALYFCASSPTPGAGYTFGSGTRLTVV.

This clonotype was seen ten or more times. This rearrangement joins TRBV29-1 to TRBJ1-4, with 7 bases aligning to TRBD1. Germline V gene data show CDR1 as SQVTM and CDR2 as ANQGSEA. The CDR3 is made up of 13 amino acids. Trimming took 7 bases from V and 5 from J; bases not matched to a gene: 7. The CDR3 DNA follows: TGCAGCGGCCGACAGGGACCAAATGAAAAACTGTTTTTT. This gives the protein CSGRQGPNEKLFF.

This clonotype was recorded many times. This sequence joins TRBV20-1 and TRBJ2-7; possibly TRBD1 for D (6 bases). Trimming took 4 bases from V and 0 from J, leaving 10 bases between them. The CDR3 is 13 amino acids. Germline CDR1 DFQATT, CDR2 SNEGSKA (reference sequence). CDR3 coding DNA: TGCAGTGCTAATAGGGACAACTCCTACGAGCAGTACTTC. Its translation: CSANRDNSYEQYF.

This clonotype was observed many times. The chain recombines TRBV12-3 or TRBV12-4 with TRBJ1-5; 8 bases align to TRBD1. V shed 7 bases and J 6 bases; nucleotides not matched to a gene: 5. This CDR3 comprises 13 residues. CDR3 DNA sequence: TGTGCCAGCAATGACAGGGGAGGTCAGCCCCAGCATTTT. This translates into CASNDRGGQPQHF.

This clonotype came up a few times. This rearrangement joins TRBV6-2 or TRBV6-3 to TRBJ1-2; 7 bases agree with TRBD1. Trimming took 2 bases from V and 4 from J; bases not matched to a gene: 16. CDR1 MNHEY and CDR2 SVGEGT come from the germline V gene. The CDR3 extends over 18 amino acids. The CDR3 DNA reads as TGTGCCAGCAGTTACACCCCAGGCCGCCGGGACAGCACCTATGGCTACACCTTC. It yields the protein CASSYTPGRRDSTYGYTF.

This clonotype has only a few counts. The V and J genes are TRBV20-1 and TRBJ2-1, with 9 nucleotides matching TRBD1. CDR1 and CDR2 from the germline V gene are DFQATT and SNEGSKA (reference sequence). The CDR3 consists of 15 residues. Losses at the gene ends were 1 base for V and 3 bases for J; bases not matched to a gene: 4. For the CDR3, the DNA is TGCAGTGCTAGAGGGGGACAGGGAGTCTACAATGAGCAGTTCTTC. Its translation: CSARGGQGVYNEQFF.

The CDR3 here is CASRVGHPYNEQFF. CDR3 DNA sequence: TGTGCCAGCAGGGTTGGACACCCTTACAATGAGCAGTTCTTC. The rearrangement uses TRBV27 and TRBJ2-1; a weak D match, TRBD1 (5 bases). V lost 6 bases and J lost 4, with 13 bases in between. In germline, CDR1 is MNHEY, CDR2 SMNVEV (reference sequence). The CDR3 has 14 amino acids.

This clonotype was recorded at least ten times. CDR3 sequence: CASSLLGQNNEKLFF. CDR3 sequence (DNA): TGCGCCAGCAGCTTGTTGGGACAGAATAATGAAAAACTGTTTTTT. The rearrangement joins TRBV5-1 to TRBJ1-4, with TRBD1 matching 7 bases. J gave up 4 bases and V 1 base, and 4 bases lay outside the gene matches. This CDR3 has 15 amino acids. Germline V CDR1 and CDR2: SGHRS, YFSETQ.

V is TRBV10-3 and J is TRBJ1-6, with D maybe TRBD1 (6 bases). The CDR3 is made up of 13 amino acids. The V gene's germline CDR1 is ENHRY and CDR2 SYGVKD. V was clipped by 10 bases and J by 5 bases, with 12 bases between them. The CDR3 spells CASWTADNSPLHF. CDR3 coding DNA: TGTGCCAGCTGGACAGCAGATAATTCACCCCTCCACTTT.

This clonotype appeared many times. The V and J genes are TRBV6-2 or TRBV6-3 and TRBJ1-5; tentative D call: TRBD1 (5 bases). V lost 2 bases, J lost 7 bases, and 15 bases lay in between. Germline V lookup: CDR1 MNHEY, CDR2 SVGEGT. The CDR3 consists of 15 residues. CDR3 loop: CASSYTGVHSQPQHF. The CDR3 nucleotides are TGTGCCAGCAGTTACACGGGGGTGCATAGCCAGCCCCAGCATTTT.

This chain joins TRBV20-1 and TRBJ2-2; D unresolved. The CDR3 loop spans 15 amino acids. Germline loops: CDR1 DFQATT, CDR2 SNEGSKA (reference sequence). V was cut by 0 bases and J by 6 bases, with 14 bases left in between. CDR3 protein: CSARDASGGSGELFF. CDR3 nucleotide sequence: TGCAGTGCTAGAGATGCGTCAGGCGGCTCCGGGGAGCTGTTTTTT.